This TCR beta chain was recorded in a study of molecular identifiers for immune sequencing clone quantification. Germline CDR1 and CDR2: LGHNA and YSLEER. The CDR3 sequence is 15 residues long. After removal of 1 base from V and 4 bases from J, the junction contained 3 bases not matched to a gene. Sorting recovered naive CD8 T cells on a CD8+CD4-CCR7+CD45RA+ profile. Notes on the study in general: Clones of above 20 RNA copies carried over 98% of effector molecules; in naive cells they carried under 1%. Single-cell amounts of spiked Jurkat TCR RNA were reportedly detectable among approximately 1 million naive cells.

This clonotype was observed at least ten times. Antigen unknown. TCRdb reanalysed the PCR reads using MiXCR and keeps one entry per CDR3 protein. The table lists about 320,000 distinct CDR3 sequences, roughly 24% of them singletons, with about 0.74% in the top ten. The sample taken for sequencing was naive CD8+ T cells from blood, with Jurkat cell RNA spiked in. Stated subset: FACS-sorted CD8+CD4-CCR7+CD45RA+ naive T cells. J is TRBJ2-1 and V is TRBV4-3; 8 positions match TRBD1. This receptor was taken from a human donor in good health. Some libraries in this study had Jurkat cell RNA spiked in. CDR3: CASSQADREYNEQFF. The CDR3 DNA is TGCGCCAGCAGCCAAGCGGACAGGGAATACAATGAGCAGTTCTTC.